This TCR beta chain is from a study of T cells after yellow fever vaccination. The wider study: Those fractions that held only low numbers of cells were prepared using the SMART-Seq v4 Ultra Low Input RNA kit.

Concerning this clonotype itself: Antigen unknown.

Findings of the study overall: Abundant bulk-derived clonotypes could contaminate FACS-sorted repertoires. Subsequent booster samples again held most clones from primary vaccination (around 96% CD4, roughly 88% CD8).

UMIs and a universal primer site were added when TCR cDNA was made by 5'RACE template switching. TCRdb called the 5' RACE reads again in MiXCR, with one record for every CDR3 protein. Found here are hundreds of thousands of distinct CDR3 sequences, approximately 12% of them singletons; the top ten hold roughly an eighth. This CDR3 is built from 17 residues. V lost 0 bases to trimming and J lost 2 bases; unmatched junction nucleotides: 9. The V gene's germline CDR1 is SGHRS and CDR2 YFSETQ. The chain recombines TRBV5-1 with TRBJ2-3; 7 positions agree with TRBD2. The sequence was obtained from a man aged 25 to 40 who received the YFV17D yellow fever vaccine. The sample consisted of PBMCs, taken on the day of the yellow fever booster vaccination. The CDR3 coding sequence is TGCGCCAGCAGCTTGGCGGTTAGCGGGTCCCCCACAGATACGCAGTATTTT. It yields the protein CASSLAVSGSPTDTQYF.